This T cell receptor beta chain was recorded in a study of Graves' ophthalmopathy and Graves' hyperthyroidism. The V and J ends lost 5 bases and 4 bases respectively, with 11 bases between them. Germline V gene sequence: CDR1 MNHEY, CDR2 SMNVEV (reference sequence). This CDR3 has 13 amino acids. TCR beta CDR3 amplification used RNA transcripts. Second-round multiplex PCR came after a first-round RT-PCR that employed HTBI primers. MiXCR, run by TCRdb on the multiplex PCR reads, gives a single entry per CDR3 protein. The table has about 210,000 distinct CDR3 sequences, under 30% seen once. By proportion, this clonotype is medium-sized (0.01 to 0.1%).

The rearrangement links TRBV27 to TRBJ1-1; D ambiguous. The specimen sequenced was peripheral blood. This sequence was found in a man aged 50 to 60 with Graves' ophthalmopathy. The CDR3 DNA sequence: TGTGCCAGCAGTCGCCTAGGGAGCACTGAAGCTTTCTTT. Translation gives CASSRLGSTEAFF.